One and the same sample provided the 8 T cell receptor beta chains below, sequenced in a study of PD-1 blockade in classical Hodgkin lymphoma. The repertoire was sequenced with immunoSEQ multiplex PCR; TCRdb's copy has only in-frame clones and lacks some. The profile shows tens of thousands of clones, 80% of them singletons. Noted time point: cycle 4 day 1 (C4D1), after 6 weeks of nivolumab. Each patient's relapse followed autologous stem cell transplantation, and brentuximab vedotin exposure varied. From thawed PBMCs, CD4+ T cells were purified using magnetic negative selection. The sample in question was CD4+ T cells from blood, obtained before the fourth cycle of nivolumab. These receptor sequences come from a human donor with classical Hodgkin lymphoma.

The chain recombines TRBV5-1 with TRBJ2-7; tentatively, D is TRBD2 (5 bases). The CDR3 has 13 residues. The germline CDR1 and CDR2 sequences are SGHRS and YFSETQ. Deletions cut 6 bases from V and 7 bases from J, with 17 bases between. The CDR3: CASTAEARGEQYF. The CDR3 coding sequence is TGCGCCAGCACCGCCGAGGCCAGAGGGGAGCAGTACTTC.

V is TRBV28 and J is TRBJ2-6, with D possibly matching TRBD2 (6 bases). Germline CDR1 and CDR2: MDHEN and SYDVKM. CDR3 size: 16 residues. V was shortened by 1 base and J by 2 bases, with 9 bases between the two germline ends. The CDR3, as DNA: TGTGCCAGCAGTTTATTGGGGGGAACTGGGGCCAACGTCCTGACTTTC. This codes for CASSLLGGTGANVLTF.

The chain combines TRBV6-5 with TRBJ2-5; D is ambiguous. The V gene lost 2 bases and the J gene lost 5 bases, with 9 bases spanning the gap. CDR1 and CDR2 (germline): MNHEY, SVGAGI. The CDR3 loop spans 13 amino acids. The CDR3 region has the DNA TGTGCCAGCAGTTACGGGCACGCCGAGACCCAGTACTTC. Its protein is CASSYGHAETQYF.

The chain combines TRBV20-1 with TRBJ1-3; the D gene is possibly TRBD1 (5 bases). The CDR3 loop spans 11 amino acids. Germline V gene sequence: CDR1 DFQATT, CDR2 SNEGSKA (reference sequence). In DNA, the CDR3 is TGCAGCCTCAGGGTTGGAAACACCATATATTTT. Translating it yields CSLRVGNTIYF.

This clone was counted between two and nine times. The chain carries TRBV6-6 and TRBJ1-1; 11 nucleotides agree with TRBD1. J was trimmed by 5 bases and V by 6 bases; bases with no gene match: 8. This CDR3 comprises 15 residues. Germline V gives CDR1 MNHNY, CDR2 SVGAGI (reference sequence). CDR3 amino acids: CASSPGQGARTEAFF. The CDR3 DNA reads as TGTGCCAGCAGCCCCGGACAGGGGGCAAGGACTGAAGCTTTCTTT.

There are a few counts of this clone. J is TRBJ1-2 and V is TRBV6-6, with 10 bases fitting TRBD1. V lost 6 bases to trimming and J lost 7 bases; unmatched junction nucleotides: 5. The CDR3 length is 13 residues. Germline V gene sequence: CDR1 MNHNY, CDR2 SVGAGI (reference sequence). Written as DNA, the CDR3 is TGTGCCAGCAGACTCCGGGACAGGGGTGGCTACACCTTC. Residues: CASRLRDRGGYTF.

This chain connects TRBV11-3 to TRBJ2-7, with TRBD2 matching over 7 bases. Germline CDR1 is SGHNT and CDR2 is YENEEA. The CDR3 loop spans 13 amino acids. Trimming at V came to 5 bases and at J to 6 bases, leaving 7 bases not matched to a gene. The CDR3 DNA is TGTGCCAGCAGCCCACAACCGGGGGGCGAGCAGTACTTC. This gives the protein CASSPQPGGEQYF.

This chain connects TRBV6-1 to TRBJ2-5, with a weak D call TRBD2 (6 bases). Germline V gene sequence: CDR1 MNHNS, CDR2 SASEGT. V lost 3 bases and J 5 bases, leaving 13 bases between the germline ends. The CDR3 sequence is 14 residues long. Here the CDR3 DNA reads TGTGCCAGCAGTGAGGGCCATCGGGGGGAGACCCAGTACTTC. Translating gives CASSEGHRGETQYF.